A selection of T cell receptor beta chains follows, all from one sample in a study of Ad26.COV2.S vaccination and SARS-CoV-2 variants. The data were produced by immunoSEQ multiplex PCR, yet TCRdb's version contains in-frame clones alone and is incomplete. The sample consists of 300,000 to 350,000 clones, about 88% of them appearing once. The sample consisted of peripheral blood, taken in a trial of Ad26.COV2.S vaccine versus placebo. The receptors originated from a person between 18 and 60 years old who received the Ad26.COV2.S COVID-19 vaccine or a placebo. The CDR3 runs from the conserved cysteine through the conserved F or W. A D gene is named only where the DNA matches it firmly. For some rows the clone size is stated as once, few or many, or as a class when expanded; others skip it.

v_call	clone_size	j_call	d_call	cdr3_nt	cdr3_aa
TRBV6-7	few	TRBJ2-7	-	TGTGCCAGCAGTCCCCCGGACTCGGGATGGTACGAGCAGTACTTC	CASSPPDSGWYEQYF
TRBV25-1	once	TRBJ2-7	-	TGTGCCAGCAGTGAACTAGGTTCGGGGGAGCAGTACTTC	CASSELGSGEQYF
TRBV5-1	-	TRBJ2-3	TRBD2	TGCGCCAGCTCACTAGCGGGGGATGGAGATACGCAGTATTTT	CASSLAGDGDTQYF
TRBV7-8	-	TRBJ2-2	-	TGTGCCAGCAGCTGGGAGGTCGGGGAGCTGTTTTTT	CASSWEVGELFF
TRBV13	-	TRBJ2-1	-	TGTGCCAGCAGCCCAGCGGGGAATGGACAGGGCGATGAGCAGTTCTTC	CASSPAGNGQGDEQFF
TRBV4-1	-	TRBJ2-7	TRBD1	TGCGCCAGCAGCCAAACGAACAGGGGGCGTTCGGGGGAGCAGTACTTC	CASSQTNRGRSGEQYF
TRBV6-2/TRBV6-3	-	TRBJ2-3	-	TGTGCCAGCAGTTACCAGGGCTTGGAGGTTATGCCGGATACGCAGTATTTT	CASSYQGLEVMPDTQYF
TRBV11-2	few	TRBJ1-1	-	TGTGCCAGCAGCAGCAACAGGGTCACTGAAGCTTTCTTT	CASSSNRVTEAFF
TRBV9	-	TRBJ2-1	-	TGTGCCAGCAGCTCCTTATGGGTTGGCTCCTACAATGAGCAGTTCTTC	CASSSLWVGSYNEQFF
TRBV27	-	TRBJ2-7	TRBD2	TGTGCCAGCAGTTCCCGGGGACTAGCGGGACTCTACGAGCAGTACTTC	CASSSRGLAGLYEQYF
TRBV7-9	-	TRBJ1-1	-	TGTGCCAGCAGCTTGGAGGGTGGGGGCGATGAAGCTTTCTTT	CASSLEGGGDEAFF
TRBV7-2	-	TRBJ1-2	TRBD1	TGTGCCAGCAGTTTTACGACAGGGTGGCCCTTGGATGGCTACACCTTC	CASSFTTGWPLDGYTF
TRBV10-3	-	TRBJ2-1	TRBD1	TGTGCCATCTCCTTCCTCGGACAGGGCTCGAGGAATGAGCAGTTCTTC	CAISFLGQGSRNEQFF
TRBV19	-	TRBJ2-7	-	TGTGCCAGTAGTAGTCACAGGGGACTGAGCTCCTACGAGCAGTACTTC	CASSSHRGLSSYEQYF
TRBV2	-	TRBJ1-2	-	TGTGCCAGCAGACGGGACGGTGGCTACACCTTC	CASRRDGGYTF
TRBV4-1	once	TRBJ1-2	-	TGCGCCAGCAGCCAAGGAATCAGGGTAGTAGGCTACACCTTC	CASSQGIRVVGYTF
TRBV18	-	TRBJ1-4	-	TGTGCCAGCTCATACACCGGGACACGGAATGAAAAACTGTTTTTT	CASSYTGTRNEKLFF
TRBV5-8	-	TRBJ2-1	TRBD2	TGTGCCAGCAGCTTTAGCGGGAGGTCCTACAATGAGCAGTTCTTC	CASSFSGRSYNEQFF
TRBV5-4	-	TRBJ2-7	-	TGTGCCAGCAGCCCGTCTGGGGGTTACGAGCAGTACTTC	CASSPSGGYEQYF
TRBV6-2/TRBV6-3	once	TRBJ2-1	TRBD2	TGTGCCAGCAGCAAACTAGCGGGAGGGTTCAATGAGCAGTTCTTC	CASSKLAGGFNEQFF